The TCR beta chain described here comes from a study of blood T cell repertoires in COVID-19. The assay was immunoSEQ multiplex PCR, and TCRdb's table has in-frame clones only and misses some. Among some 240,000 clones listed, about 85% were seen once. Trimming pared 3 bases from V and 5 bases from J, leaving 13 bases between. CDR1 and CDR2 (germline): SGHTA, FQGNSA. The CDR3 length is 14 residues. The chain joins TRBV7-2 to TRBJ2-5; D perhaps matches TRBD2 (6 bases). This clonotype originated in a woman aged 45-60 years who had been exposed to COVID-19. The sequenced material came from PBMCs or T cells enriched from blood (not recorded which). CDR3 in amino acids: CASSFGGVKETQYF. Written as DNA, the CDR3 is TGTGCCAGCAGCTTCGGGGGTGTGAAGGAGACCCAGTACTTC.